A selection of T cell receptor beta chains follows, all from one sample in a study of T cells expressing NK-cell markers. TCRdb reprocessed the 5' RACE reads, keeping one entry per CDR3 protein, no DNA. The sample's table shows under 200,000 distinct CDR3 sequences. The sequenced material came from blood T cells: a sorted CD56 or NKG2C T cell subset, CD4+ or CD8+ T cells, or bulk PBMC T cells (not recorded which). The receptors derive from a woman aged 18 to 75 in good health. The CDR3 runs from the conserved cysteine through the conserved F or W. Only part of the rows carry a size: once, few, many, or a class if the clone is expanded.

j_call: TRBJ1-4
v_call: TRBV12-3/TRBV12-4
clone_size: NA
cdr3_aa: CASSFRGENEKLFF

j_call: TRBJ2-7
v_call: TRBV18
clone_size: NA
cdr3_aa: CASSPVTGGSYEQYF

j_call: TRBJ2-7
v_call: TRBV20-1
clone_size: NA
cdr3_aa: CSAAYSGTGIHEQYF

j_call: TRBJ2-1
v_call: TRBV5-1
clone_size: NA
cdr3_aa: CASSFGLAGVGEQFF

j_call: TRBJ2-1
v_call: TRBV20-1
clone_size: NA
cdr3_aa: CSARPHKGNEQFF

j_call: TRBJ1-5
v_call: TRBV6-1
clone_size: NA
cdr3_aa: CASRTEHQPQHF

j_call: TRBJ2-1
v_call: TRBV5-5
clone_size: NA
cdr3_aa: CASSLAERGRNNEQFF

j_call: TRBJ2-1
v_call: TRBV29-1
clone_size: medium-sized
cdr3_aa: CSVERRDRAYNEQFF

j_call: TRBJ2-5
v_call: TRBV7-2
clone_size: NA
cdr3_aa: CASSLLLAGDPRETQYF

j_call: TRBJ2-1
v_call: TRBV5-6
clone_size: NA
cdr3_aa: CASSPRAGGELNEQFF

j_call: TRBJ2-5
v_call: TRBV7-3
clone_size: NA
cdr3_aa: CASSLSNALAGETQYF

j_call: TRBJ1-1
v_call: TRBV12-3/TRBV12-4
clone_size: NA
cdr3_aa: CASSSIAGSLAFF

j_call: TRBJ2-5
v_call: TRBV5-1
clone_size: NA
cdr3_aa: CASKGRIGNYQETQYF

j_call: TRBJ1-1
v_call: TRBV5-1
clone_size: NA
cdr3_aa: CASSWGPRDTEAFF

j_call: TRBJ1-5
v_call: TRBV5-1
clone_size: NA
cdr3_aa: CASSLDGYSNQPQHF

j_call: TRBJ1-2
v_call: TRBV7-3
clone_size: NA
cdr3_aa: CASSLSGGANYGYTF

j_call: TRBJ2-5
v_call: TRBV7-2
clone_size: NA
cdr3_aa: CASSPDRGRPTQYF

j_call: TRBJ2-5
v_call: TRBV15
clone_size: NA
cdr3_aa: CATSRDTVSGETQYF

j_call: TRBJ2-7
v_call: TRBV6-5
clone_size: NA
cdr3_aa: CASSSHGHPFSEQYF

j_call: TRBJ1-2
v_call: TRBV28
clone_size: NA
cdr3_aa: CASYRALYGYTF

j_call: TRBJ1-1
v_call: TRBV5-1
clone_size: NA
cdr3_aa: CASSSNLQANTEAFF

j_call: TRBJ2-7
v_call: TRBV11-1
clone_size: NA
cdr3_aa: CASSPRVRRSYEQYF

j_call: TRBJ1-1
v_call: TRBV3-1
clone_size: NA
cdr3_aa: CASSQDTRQGTPLNTEAFF

j_call: TRBJ2-3
v_call: TRBV14
clone_size: NA
cdr3_aa: CASSLGTRMDTQYF

j_call: TRBJ1-3
v_call: TRBV7-3
clone_size: NA
cdr3_aa: CASSLVFRTGTLGNTIYF

j_call: TRBJ1-2
v_call: TRBV20-1
clone_size: NA
cdr3_aa: CSARDTGTYGYTF

j_call: TRBJ1-1
v_call: TRBV11-2
clone_size: NA
cdr3_aa: CASSSTGAITEAFF

j_call: TRBJ1-1
v_call: TRBV7-9
clone_size: NA
cdr3_aa: CASSYREGVTEAFF

j_call: TRBJ2-5
v_call: TRBV12-3/TRBV12-4
clone_size: NA
cdr3_aa: CASSFQGIQETQYF